This T cell receptor (beta chain) derives from a study of blood T cell repertoires in COVID-19. About the study: Sites in the United States, Italy and Spain provided acute and convalescent COVID-19 samples.

In the study's own analysis: Reference gene primer amplification in the assay estimated nucleated cell counts. Clones were sequenced by immunoSEQ multiplex PCR, and TCRdb holds only the in-frame ones, with some missing. V and J calls and clone size are copied from that table; D and trimming were computed from the DNA. In the table there are some 170,000 clones, approximately 80% of which are singletons. The V end was cut by 2 bases, the J end by 0 bases, with 13 bases between. The CDR3 extends over 16 amino acids. Germline V gene data show CDR1 as SGHAT and CDR2 as FQNNGV. The origin of this receptor is a woman between 40 and 55 years old with COVID-19, enrolled during active disease. The sequencing sample was made of peripheral blood. The chain joins TRBV11-2 to TRBJ1-1; tentative D call: TRBD1 (6 bases). This CDR3 is CASSLFTGTMNTEAFF. CDR3 in DNA: TGTGCCAGCAGCTTATTTACAGGGACGATGAACACTGAAGCTTTCTTT.